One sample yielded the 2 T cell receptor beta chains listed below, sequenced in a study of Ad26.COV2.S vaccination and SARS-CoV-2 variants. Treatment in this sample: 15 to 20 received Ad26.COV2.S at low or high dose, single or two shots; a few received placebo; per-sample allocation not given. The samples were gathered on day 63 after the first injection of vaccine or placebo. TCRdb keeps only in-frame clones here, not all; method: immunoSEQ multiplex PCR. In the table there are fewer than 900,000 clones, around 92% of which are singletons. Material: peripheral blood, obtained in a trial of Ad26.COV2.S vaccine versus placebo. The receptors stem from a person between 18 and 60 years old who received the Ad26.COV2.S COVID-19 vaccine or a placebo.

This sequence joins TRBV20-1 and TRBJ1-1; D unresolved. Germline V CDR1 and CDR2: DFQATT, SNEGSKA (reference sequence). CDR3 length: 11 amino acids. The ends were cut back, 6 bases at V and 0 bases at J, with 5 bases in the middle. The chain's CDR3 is CSASMNTEAFF. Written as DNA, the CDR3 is TGCAGTGCCAGTATGAACACTGAAGCTTTCTTT.

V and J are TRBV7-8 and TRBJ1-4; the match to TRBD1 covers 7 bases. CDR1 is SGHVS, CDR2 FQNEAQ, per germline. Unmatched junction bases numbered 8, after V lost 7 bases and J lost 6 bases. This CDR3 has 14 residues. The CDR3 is CASTGGQIDEKLFF. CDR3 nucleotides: TGTGCCAGCACCGGGGGACAGATTGATGAAAAACTGTTTTTT.